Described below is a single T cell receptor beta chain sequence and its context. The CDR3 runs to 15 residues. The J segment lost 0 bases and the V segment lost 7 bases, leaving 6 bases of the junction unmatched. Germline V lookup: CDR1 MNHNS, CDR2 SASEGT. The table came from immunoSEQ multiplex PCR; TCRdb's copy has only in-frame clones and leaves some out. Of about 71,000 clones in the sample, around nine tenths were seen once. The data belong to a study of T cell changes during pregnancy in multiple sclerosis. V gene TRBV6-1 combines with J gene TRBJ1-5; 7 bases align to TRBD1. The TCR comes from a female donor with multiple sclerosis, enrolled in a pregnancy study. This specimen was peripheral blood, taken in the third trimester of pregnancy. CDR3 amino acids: CASNQQGNSNQPQHF. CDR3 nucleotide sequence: TGTGCCAGCAACCAACAGGGGAATAGCAATCAGCCCCAGCATTTT.